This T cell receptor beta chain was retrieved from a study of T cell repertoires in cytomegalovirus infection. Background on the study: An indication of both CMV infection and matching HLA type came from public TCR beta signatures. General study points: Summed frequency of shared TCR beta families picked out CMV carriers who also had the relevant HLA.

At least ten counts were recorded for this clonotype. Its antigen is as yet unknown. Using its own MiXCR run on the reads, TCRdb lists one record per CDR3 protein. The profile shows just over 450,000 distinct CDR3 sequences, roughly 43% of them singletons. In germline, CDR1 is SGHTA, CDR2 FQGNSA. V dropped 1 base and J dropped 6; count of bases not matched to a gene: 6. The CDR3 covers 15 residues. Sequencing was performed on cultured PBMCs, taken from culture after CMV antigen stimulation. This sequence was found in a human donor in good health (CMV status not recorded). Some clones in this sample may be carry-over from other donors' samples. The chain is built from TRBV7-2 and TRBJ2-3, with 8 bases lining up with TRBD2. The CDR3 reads CASSLVGGGMDTQYF. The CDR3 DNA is TGTGCCAGCAGCTTAGTTGGCGGGGGGATGGATACGCAGTATTTT.